This T cell receptor (beta chain) derives from a study of T cells in Graves' hyperthyroidism and ophthalmopathy. Study outcomes and limitations: Most clonotypes expanded in thyroid above 0.001 were likewise present in blood.

Amplification targeted TCR beta CDR3 regions from RNA transcripts. TCR CDR3 regions were first amplified by RT-PCR with HTBI primers. TCRdb reprocessed the multiplex PCR reads with MiXCR, giving one entry per CDR3 protein. Among some 250,000 distinct CDR3 sequences listed, roughly 15% were seen once. The CDR3 length is 13 residues. CDR1 and CDR2 (germline): MNHNY, SVGAGI (reference sequence). Trimming took 0 bases from V and 7 from J, leaving 9 bases between them. A remark on this clonotype: Its antigen remains unidentified.

Patients with uncontrolled infections, other autoimmune diseases, pregnancy or lactation were excluded. This TCR derives from a middle-aged woman with Graves' hyperthyroidism that later progressed to Graves' ophthalmopathy. J is TRBJ1-1 and V is TRBV6-6, with D possibly matching TRBD1 (6 bases). The source material was blood. The CDR3 coding sequence is TGTGCCAGCAGTTACTCGGGGGCTCTTGAAGCTTTCTTT. Amino acid sequence: CASSYSGALEAFF.